These 5 T cell receptor beta chains were sequenced from one sample in a study of T cell responses to AZD1222 COVID-19 vaccine. Clones were read by immunoSEQ multiplex PCR, and TCRdb kept only the in-frame ones, dropping some. The sample shows about 180,000 clones, about nine tenths of them seen only once. This specimen consisted of peripheral blood, obtained 28 days after the second AZD1222 dose. These receptor sequences come from an adult who received the AZD1222 COVID-19 vaccine.

This chain links TRBV5-5 with TRBJ1-1; D ambiguous. The CDR3 runs to 16 residues. The germline V gene has CDR1 SGHKS and CDR2 YYEKEE (reference sequence). Trimming took off 0 bases at V and 0 bases at J, with 12 bases between the two ends. The CDR3 nucleotides read TGTGCCAGCAGCTTGGCCGATAACCCTATGAACACTGAAGCTTTCTTT. Its protein product is CASSLADNPMNTEAFF.

V and J are TRBV10-2 and TRBJ2-7, with 13 positions matching TRBD2. The CDR3 contains 14 residues. Germline loops: CDR1 WSHSY, CDR2 SAAADI. After removal of 6 bases from V and 6 bases from J, the junction contained 5 bases not matched to a gene. CDR3 residues: CASRLAGGPREQYF. The CDR3 DNA follows: TGCGCCAGCAGACTAGCGGGAGGGCCACGCGAGCAGTACTTC.

CDR3 DNA: TGTGCCAGCAGCATGGTGGCAGGGACCTACAATGAGCAGTTCTTC. It encodes CASSMVAGTYNEQFF. V and J are TRBV3-1 (or the pseudogene TRBV3-2) and TRBJ2-1; perhaps TRBD1 as D (5 bases). The germline CDR1 and CDR2 sequences are LGHDT and YNNKEL (reference sequence). The V end lost 5 bases, the J end lost 2 bases, and 13 bases lay between the germline ends. The CDR3 covers 15 residues.

This chain links TRBV28 with TRBJ1-6; D is uncertain. The CDR3 is 16 residues long. The ends were cut back, 3 bases at V and 7 bases at J, with 16 bases in the middle. Per the germline V gene, CDR1 is MDHEN and CDR2 is SYDVKM. This chain's CDR3 is CASSFRETSRNSPLHF. As DNA, the CDR3 is TGTGCCAGCAGTTTCCGGGAAACCTCTAGGAATTCACCCCTCCACTTT.

The chain combines TRBV14 with TRBJ1-6, with TRBD1 identical over 7 bases. V shed 5 bases and J 10 bases; nucleotides not matched to a gene: 8. Germline CDR1 reads SGHDN; CDR2 reads FVKESK. The CDR3 spans 14 residues. The CDR3 DNA reads as TGTGCCAGCAGCTATGGACAGGATCCATCACCCCTCCACTTT. This gives the protein CASSYGQDPSPLHF.